The clone carrying this T cell receptor beta chain was detected a few times. What it binds is unknown. Each PCR replicate from the sorted subsets contained 200 to 250 ng DNA, which is around 30,000 T cell genomes. Some clones are missing from TCRdb's copy, which holds only in-frame ones; the method was immunoSEQ multiplex PCR. Of approximately 110,000 clones detected, about 70% appear once; the ten largest clones hold approximately 25%. This sample was taken from a study of shared clonotypes between healthy human individuals. Overall study findings and caveats: Clonotypes shared by all four sorted-subset donors had higher generation probabilities than non-shared clonotypes.

In germline, CDR1 is MGHRA, CDR2 YSYEKL. The V and J ends lost 1 base and 0 bases respectively, with 4 bases between them. The length of the CDR3 is 13 residues. Sequencing was done on a sample of memory CD8+ T cells sorted from blood. Subset described: CD45RO+ cells pooled with CCR7-negative TemRA cells. This chain connects TRBV4-1 to TRBJ2-7; D remains ambiguous. The source of this sequence is a woman in her thirties in good health. The CDR3 protein is CASSQGDSYEQYF. The CDR3 DNA is TGCGCCAGCAGCCAAGGGGACTCCTACGAGCAGTACTTC.